A selection of T cell receptor beta chains follows, all from one sample in a study of shared clonotypes between healthy human individuals. Clones were sequenced by immunoSEQ multiplex PCR, and TCRdb holds only the in-frame ones, with some missing. The data hold around 340,000 clones, with around 67% observed a single time. Sequencing was carried out using memory CD4+ T cells sorted from blood. All receptors derive from a man younger than 40 in good health. Both conserved end residues are part of each CDR3. The D gene is left open where the match is weak. Some rows mark clone size as missing; the rest say once, few, many or name a class of expanded clone.

D gene	J gene	V gene	clone size	CDR3 protein	CDR3 DNA
TRBD1	TRBJ2-5	TRBV30	many	CAWSTRGQETQYF	TGTGCCTGGAGTACCAGGGGGCAAGAGACCCAGTACTTC
-	TRBJ2-7	TRBV5-1	-	CASSLAGRDRRTYEQYF	TGCGCCAGCAGCTTGGCCGGGAGGGACAGGAGAACCTACGAGCAGTACTTC
-	TRBJ2-2	TRBV19	few	CATETRTNTGELFF	TGTGCCACGGAGACTAGGACGAACACCGGGGAGCTGTTTTTT
-	TRBJ2-7	TRBV27	-	CASSPFIDYEQYF	TGTGCCAGCAGTCCCTTTATCGACTACGAGCAGTACTTC
-	TRBJ2-7	TRBV7-6	-	CASSLAVGGRQIEQYF	TGTGCCAGCAGCTTAGCAGTTGGCGGACGTCAGATCGAGCAGTACTTC
TRBD2	TRBJ2-1	TRBV5-4	-	CASRYGRFISDEQFF	TGTGCCAGCAGGTACGGGAGGTTCATATCGGATGAGCAGTTCTTC
-	TRBJ1-5	TRBV27	once	CASRASGVRNQPQHF	TGTGCCAGCAGGGCCTCAGGTGTTCGCAATCAGCCCCAGCATTTT
-	TRBJ1-2	TRBV2	-	CASSRTEANYGYTF	TGTGCCAGCAGCCGGACGGAAGCTAACTATGGCTACACCTTC
-	TRBJ2-5	TRBV7-9	-	CASSEQGPETQYF	TGTGCCAGCAGCGAACAGGGCCCTGAGACCCAGTACTTC
-	TRBJ1-5	TRBV5-6	-	CASSYGTSEQPQHF	TGTGCCAGCAGTTACGGGACTTCAGAGCAGCCCCAGCATTTT
-	TRBJ2-7	TRBV27	-	CASSREHNTYEQYF	TGTGCCAGCAGTCGAGAGCATAATACCTACGAGCAGTACTTC
TRBD2	TRBJ2-1	TRBV29-1	-	CSVVTSGRSNEQFF	TGCAGCGTGGTGACTAGCGGGAGATCAAATGAGCAGTTCTTC
TRBD1	TRBJ1-4	TRBV28	-	CASSRTGGTTTNEKLFF	TGTGCCAGCAGTCGGACAGGGGGGACCACAACTAATGAAAAACTGTTTTTT